This TCR beta chain was recovered during a study of identical twins. Study-wide results and limits: Less excess twin sharing appeared in beta out-of-frame sequences. Out-of-frame alpha sequences shared by twins showed excess low generation probability.

TCRdb analysed the 5' RACE reads with MiXCR anew, one entry per CDR3 protein. Found here are hundreds of thousands of distinct CDR3 sequences, around 8.3% of them singletons; the top ten hold 0.85% to 1%. This clonotype was seen only a few times. Its cognate antigen is unknown. The data also belong to a second study, concerning yellow fever vaccine responses in identical twins. That study reports: As reported, the vaccine T cell response of twins seemed partly convergent and partly personalized.

The sequenced material came from PBMCs. This TCR was recovered from a woman younger than 30 in good health.

CDR3 sequence: CASSYSWRLPYNEQFF. CDR3 sequence (DNA): TGTGCCAGCAGTTACTCGTGGCGACTTCCCTACAATGAGCAGTTCTTC. This chain uses TRBV6-2 or TRBV6-3 with TRBJ2-1; D unresolved. V was pared by 0 bases and J by 2 bases, with 11 bases between. Germline V gene sequence: CDR1 MNHEY, CDR2 SVGEGT. There are 16 residues in the CDR3.